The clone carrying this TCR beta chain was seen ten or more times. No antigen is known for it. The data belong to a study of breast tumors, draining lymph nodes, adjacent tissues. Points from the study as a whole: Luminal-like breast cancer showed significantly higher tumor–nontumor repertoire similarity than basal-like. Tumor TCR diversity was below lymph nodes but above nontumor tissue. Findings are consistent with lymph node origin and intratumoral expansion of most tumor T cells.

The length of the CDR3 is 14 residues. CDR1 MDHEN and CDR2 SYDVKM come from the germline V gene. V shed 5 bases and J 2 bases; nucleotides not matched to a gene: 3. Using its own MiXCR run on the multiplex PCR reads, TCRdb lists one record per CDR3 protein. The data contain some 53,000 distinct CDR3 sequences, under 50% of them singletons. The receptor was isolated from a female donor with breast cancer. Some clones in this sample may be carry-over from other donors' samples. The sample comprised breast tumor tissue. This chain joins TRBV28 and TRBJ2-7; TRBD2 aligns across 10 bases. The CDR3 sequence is CASSVLAGTYEQYF. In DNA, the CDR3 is TGTGCCAGCAGTGTACTAGCGGGGACCTACGAGCAGTACTTC.